This TCR beta chain appears in the sequencing data of a study of blood T cell repertoires in COVID-19. Study at large: From the United States, Italy and Spain came samples of acute and convalescent COVID-19. The analysed material was cDNA or gDNA that came from T cells, B-cell-depleted T cells, or PBMCs.

The authors' processing: Counts of nucleated cells, estimated from reference gene primer amplification, were obtained. Assay used: immunoSEQ multiplex PCR; TCRdb lists only in-frame clones, some missing. V, J and clone size were drawn from that table, and D and trimming were deduced from the DNA. This sample carries fewer than 300,000 clones, 75% to 90% of them seen once, and the ten largest clones take around 0.88%. V trimming: 5 bases; J trimming: 2 bases; junction bases outside the gene matches: 3. The CDR3 has 14 amino acids. The germline CDR1 and CDR2 sequences are MNHEY and SVGAGI. As for this clone: Other nucleotide sequences in the sample specify the same CDR3.

This TCR was sampled from a man between 25 and 39 years old with acute or convalescent COVID-19. Input material: peripheral blood. The V and J genes are TRBV6-5 and TRBJ1-1, with 9 positions matching TRBD1. The CDR3 DNA reads as TGTGCCAGCAGTCGGACAGGGGTAAACACTGAAGCTTTCTTT. Its protein is CASSRTGVNTEAFF.